This T cell receptor (beta chain) originates from a study of blood T cell repertoires in COVID-19. Turning to the study itself: Spain, Italy and the United States supplied samples that represented acute and convalescent COVID-19. T cells, B-cell-depleted T cells, or PBMCs supplied cDNA or gDNA.

Authors' methods: Estimates of nucleated cell counts were drawn from the amplification of reference gene primers. Generated by immunoSEQ multiplex PCR, the TCRdb table keeps only in-frame clones and is missing some. That table is the source of V, J and clone size, and D and trimming were worked out from the DNA. This sample carries 110,000 or so clones, more than 75% of them seen once, and the ten largest clones take 7.5% to 10%. The CDR3 is made up of 15 amino acids. V lost 3 bases and J 3 bases, leaving 12 bases between the germline ends. CDR1 and CDR2 (germline): SGDLS, YYNGEE. This receptor was identified in a woman between 35 and 50 years old with acute or convalescent COVID-19. J is TRBJ2-2 and V is TRBV9; D ambiguous. Sequences were obtained from peripheral blood. The CDR3: CASSAGQAYTGELFF. CDR3 sequence (DNA): TGTGCCAGCAGCGCCGGCCAGGCCTACACCGGGGAGCTGTTTTTT.